The TCR beta chain under discussion was sequenced for a study of blood T cell repertoires in COVID-19. The CDR3 loop spans 16 amino acids. The ends were cut back, 2 bases at V and 1 base at J, with 11 bases in the middle. Germline CDR1 reads LNHNV; CDR2 reads YYDKDF (reference sequence). TCRdb's copy holds only in-frame clones and misses some; the assay was immunoSEQ multiplex PCR. Of approximately 170,000 clones in the sample, less than 85% are singletons; the top ten hold 10% to 15%. This clonotype originated in a man in his forties or fifties who had recovered from COVID-19. The chain carries TRBV15 and TRBJ2-2; D may be TRBD1 (7 bases). Sequenced input: PBMCs or T cells enriched from blood (not recorded which). The CDR3 loop reads CATSRNRGLNTGELFF. The CDR3 bases are TGTGCCACCAGCAGAAACAGGGGACTGAACACCGGGGAGCTGTTTTTT.